Sequencing of this T cell receptor (beta chain) was carried out in a study of Ad26.COV2.S vaccination and SARS-CoV-2 variants. Turning to the study itself: Enrolled in COV1001, the donor was in the Ad26.COV2.S trial arm, which received the vaccine. The study gave Ad26.COV2.S intramuscularly, once or twice 56 days apart. Study-wide results and limits: Vaccine and placebo recipients had similar non-spike TCR breadth.

Trimming took 4 bases from V and 1 from J, leaving 7 bases between them. Germline V gives CDR1 MNHEY, CDR2 SMNVEV (reference sequence). The CDR3 extends over 13 amino acids. Remarks on this clone: No antigen is known for it.

Data came from immunoSEQ multiplex PCR; TCRdb stores just in-frame clones and leaves some out. The data hold about 350,000 clones, with 88% observed a single time. The sample's treatment: some 20 received Ad26.COV2.S at low or high dose, single or two shots; about 5 received placebo; per-sample allocation not given. The investigators took samples on day 63 after the first vaccine or placebo injection. The sequencing used peripheral blood, collected in a trial of Ad26.COV2.S vaccine versus placebo. The source is a person aged 18-60 years who received the Ad26.COV2.S COVID-19 vaccine or a placebo. This sequence joins TRBV27 and TRBJ1-1; possible D gene TRBD1, 6 bases. DNA of the CDR3: TGTGCCAGCAGTTCAGGGGCGAACACTGAAGCTTTCTTT. Its protein is CASSSGANTEAFF.